This is a list of T cell receptor beta chains from one sample in a study of beta chain features in type 1 diabetes. Libraries were prepared by immunoSEQ multiplex PCR; TCRdb keeps only in-frame clonotypes and omits some of them. This table holds more than 300,000 clones, roughly 8% found once. The sequencing sample was made of central memory CD4+ T cells from blood. The receptors derive from a woman aged 18-30 years in good health. The CDR3 runs from the conserved cysteine through the conserved F or W. A D gene is named only where the DNA matches it firmly. Size is omitted from some rows. Given values are once, few, many or a class for expanded clones.

CDR3 DNA | CDR3 protein | D gene | J gene | V gene | clone size
TGTGCCACCAGCAGAGGCGGTTTCACCGGGGAGCTGTTTTTT | CATSRGGFTGELFF | . | TRBJ2-2 | TRBV15 | .
TGTGCCAGTAGCCCAACAGAAAACTATGGCTACACCTTC | CASSPTENYGYTF | . | TRBJ1-2 | TRBV19 | few
TGCGCCAGCAGCCAAGATTTCAAGGTGCACGAAAAACTGTTTTTT | CASSQDFKVHEKLFF | . | TRBJ1-4 | TRBV4-3 | many
TGTGCCAGCACCGGGACAGGGGGCGGCTATGGCTACACCTTC | CASTGTGGGYGYTF | TRBD1 | TRBJ1-2 | TRBV7-9 | .
TGTGCCAGCAACCCCGGAGGGAGGATTAGCTCCTACGAGCAGTACTTC | CASNPGGRISSYEQYF | . | TRBJ2-7 | TRBV7-8 | .
TGTGCCAGCTCACCAGAGGGGGAAAAACTGTTTTTT | CASSPEGEKLFF | . | TRBJ1-4 | TRBV18 | .
TGTGCCAGTAGTGGGATCCATGAGCAGTTCTTC | CASSGIHEQFF | . | TRBJ2-1 | TRBV19 | few
TGTGCCAGCAGCTTAGGGGCCTACAATGAGCAGTTCTTC | CASSLGAYNEQFF | . | TRBJ2-1 | TRBV7-9 | few
TGTGCCAGCAGCCAGGGGCCAGGCGAGCAGTACTTC | CASSQGPGEQYF | . | TRBJ2-7 | TRBV6-1 | few
TGCGCCAGCAGCGGAGATAGCGGGAGCGGGTACGAGCAGTACTTC | CASSGDSGSGYEQYF | TRBD2 | TRBJ2-7 | TRBV4-3 | few
TGTGCCAGCAGCGGCAGGACAGGGGGGGCAGATACGCAGTATTTT | CASSGRTGGADTQYF | TRBD1 | TRBJ2-3 | TRBV7-2 | many
TGTGCCAGCAGTGATATTGGAGGCAATGAGCAGTTCTTC | CASSDIGGNEQFF | . | TRBJ2-1 | TRBV6-1 | .
TGTGCCAGCAGCTTATTACTAGCGGGATTCAGCTCCTACGAGCAGTACTTC | CASSLLLAGFSSYEQYF | TRBD2 | TRBJ2-7 | TRBV7-2 | few
TGCGCCAGCAGCCAAGGGCCGGGACAGGGTTCTTATGGCTACACCTTC | CASSQGPGQGSYGYTF | TRBD1 | TRBJ1-2 | TRBV4-3 | few
TGTGCCAGCAGCTTACGGTCGGATGCCCAAGCTTTCTTT | CASSLRSDAQAFF | . | TRBJ1-1 | TRBV7-6 | many
TGTGCCAGCAGCTTATACAACGGCGAGCAGTACTTC | CASSLYNGEQYF | . | TRBJ2-7 | TRBV7-9 | few
TGTGCCAGCAGCTCGGGGACAGGGGCGGAGCCCCAGCATTTT | CASSSGTGAEPQHF | TRBD1 | TRBJ1-5 | TRBV7-2 | once
TGTGCCAGCAGTTTCGTAGGACAGGGGCGCGAGCAGTACTTC | CASSFVGQGREQYF | TRBD1 | TRBJ2-7 | TRBV28 | few
TGCAGCGCGGGAGGGACGGGAACAGGGGTGGAAGAGACCCAGTACTTC | CSAGGTGTGVEETQYF | . | TRBJ2-5 | TRBV29-1 | .
TGTGCCAGCAGTCCACCCCGGGAAGAGCAGTTCTTC | CASSPPREEQFF | . | TRBJ2-1 | TRBV28 | few
TGTGCCATCAGAAACGGACAGGGGCAAGATGGCTACACCTTC | CAIRNGQGQDGYTF | TRBD1 | TRBJ1-2 | TRBV10-3 | .
TGTGCCAGCTCTCGAAGGGGGGAGACCATGAACACTGAAGCTTTCTTT | CASSRRGETMNTEAFF | . | TRBJ1-1 | TRBV18 | .